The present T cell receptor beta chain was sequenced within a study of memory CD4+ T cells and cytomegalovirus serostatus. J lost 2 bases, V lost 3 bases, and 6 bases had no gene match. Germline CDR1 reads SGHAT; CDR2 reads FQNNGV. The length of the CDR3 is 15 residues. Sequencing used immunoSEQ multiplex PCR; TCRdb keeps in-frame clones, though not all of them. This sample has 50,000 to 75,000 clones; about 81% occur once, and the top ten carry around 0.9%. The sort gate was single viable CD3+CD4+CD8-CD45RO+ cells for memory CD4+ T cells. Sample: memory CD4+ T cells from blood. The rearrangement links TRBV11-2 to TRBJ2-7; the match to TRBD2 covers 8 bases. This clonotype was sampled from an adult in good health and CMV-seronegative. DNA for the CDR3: TGTGCCAGCAGCTTGGGGACTAGTTCTGCCTACGAGCAGTACTTC. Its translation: CASSLGTSSAYEQYF.